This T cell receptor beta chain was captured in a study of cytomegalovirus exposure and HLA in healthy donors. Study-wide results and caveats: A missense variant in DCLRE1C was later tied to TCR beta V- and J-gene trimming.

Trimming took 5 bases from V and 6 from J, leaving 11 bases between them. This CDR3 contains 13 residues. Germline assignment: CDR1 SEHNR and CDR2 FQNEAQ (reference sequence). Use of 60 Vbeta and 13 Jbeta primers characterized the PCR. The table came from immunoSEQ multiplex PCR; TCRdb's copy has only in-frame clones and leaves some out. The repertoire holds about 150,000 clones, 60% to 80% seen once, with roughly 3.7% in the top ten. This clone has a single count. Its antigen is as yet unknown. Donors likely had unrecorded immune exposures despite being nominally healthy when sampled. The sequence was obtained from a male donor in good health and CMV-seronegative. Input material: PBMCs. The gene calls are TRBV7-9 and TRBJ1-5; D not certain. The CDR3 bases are TGTGCCAGCAGCCCCGAGGCGGGTCAGCCCCAGCATTTT. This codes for CASSPEAGQPQHF.